The rows below give T cell receptor beta chains drawn from one sample of a study of blood T cell repertoires in COVID-19. Sequencing was performed with immunoSEQ multiplex PCR; in TCRdb, only in-frame clones are kept and a portion is missing. The sample includes some 120,000 clones, roughly 88% of them seen just once. Sequencing was done on a sample of peripheral blood. These receptors all stem from a woman of 80 years or more with acute or convalescent COVID-19. The CDR3 runs from the conserved cysteine through the conserved F or W. Each record gives: clone size, D gene, J gene, V gene, CDR3 protein, CDR3 DNA. A D gene is named only where the DNA matches it firmly. Size tells how often a clone was seen (once, few, many) or the class of an expanded clone, and some rows leave it out.

clone size: once; D gene: .; J gene: TRBJ1-4; V gene: TRBV4-3; CDR3 protein: CASSQGGPNEKLFF; CDR3 DNA: TGCGCCAGCAGCCAAGGAGGGCCCAATGAAAAACTGTTTTTT
clone size: .; D gene: TRBD2; J gene: TRBJ2-3; V gene: TRBV3-1/TRBV3-2; CDR3 protein: CASSQERGGQSTDTQYF; CDR3 DNA: TGTGCCAGCAGCCAAGAGCGGGGGGGCCAGAGCACAGATACGCAGTATTTT
clone size: once; D gene: .; J gene: TRBJ2-5; V gene: TRBV6-5; CDR3 protein: CASSRDLLGETQYF; CDR3 DNA: TGTGCCAGCAGTAGGGACTTGTTGGGTGAGACCCAGTACTTC
clone size: .; D gene: .; J gene: TRBJ1-5; V gene: TRBV2; CDR3 protein: CASGREGGNQPQHF; CDR3 DNA: TGTGCCAGCGGGAGGGAGGGTGGCAATCAGCCCCAGCATTTT
clone size: .; D gene: TRBD1; J gene: TRBJ2-5; V gene: TRBV19; CDR3 protein: CASSIDDRGRVRETQYF; CDR3 DNA: TGTGCCAGTAGTATAGATGACAGGGGGCGAGTGAGAGAGACCCAGTACTTC
clone size: .; D gene: .; J gene: TRBJ1-1; V gene: TRBV27; CDR3 protein: CASSLGGRNTEAFF; CDR3 DNA: TGTGCCAGCAGTTTGGGGGGTCGAAACACTGAAGCTTTCTTT
clone size: .; D gene: .; J gene: TRBJ1-5; V gene: TRBV19; CDR3 protein: CASSPQGPATYIGDQPQHF; CDR3 DNA: TGTGCCAGTAGTCCTCAGGGCCCGGCGACCTACATAGGGGATCAGCCCCAGCATTTT
clone size: .; D gene: TRBD1; J gene: TRBJ1-2; V gene: TRBV5-6; CDR3 protein: CASSFRTGQGNYGYTF; CDR3 DNA: TGTGCCAGCAGCTTCCGGACAGGGCAGGGCAACTATGGCTACACCTTC
clone size: .; D gene: .; J gene: TRBJ1-6; V gene: TRBV19; CDR3 protein: CASSIVAHNSYNSPLHF; CDR3 DNA: TGTGCCAGTAGTATAGTAGCTCACAACTCCTATAATTCACCCCTCCACTTT
clone size: .; D gene: .; J gene: TRBJ1-2; V gene: TRBV3-1/TRBV3-2; CDR3 protein: CASSQDPGLNYGYTF; CDR3 DNA: TGTGCCAGCAGCCAAGACCCAGGATTGAACTATGGCTACACCTTC
clone size: .; D gene: TRBD1; J gene: TRBJ1-5; V gene: TRBV6-6; CDR3 protein: CASSSGGQISNQPQHF; CDR3 DNA: TGTGCCAGCAGTTCAGGGGGACAAATTAGCAATCAGCCCCAGCATTTT
clone size: .; D gene: .; J gene: TRBJ1-6; V gene: TRBV6-5; CDR3 protein: CASSSIGGSNSPLHF; CDR3 DNA: TGTGCCAGCAGTAGTATCGGGGGGAGCAATTCACCCCTCCACTTT
clone size: .; D gene: TRBD1; J gene: TRBJ2-4; V gene: TRBV28; CDR3 protein: CASSGQAPKNIQYF; CDR3 DNA: TGTGCCAGCAGCGGACAGGCACCCAAAAACATTCAGTACTTC
clone size: .; D gene: .; J gene: TRBJ2-1; V gene: TRBV28; CDR3 protein: CASTPPSAPNEQFF; CDR3 DNA: TGTGCCAGTACCCCACCTAGCGCCCCCAATGAGCAGTTCTTC
clone size: .; D gene: TRBD1; J gene: TRBJ1-1; V gene: TRBV5-1; CDR3 protein: CASSPGTANTEAFF; CDR3 DNA: TGCGCCAGCAGCCCAGGGACAGCCAACACTGAAGCTTTCTTT
clone size: .; D gene: TRBD1; J gene: TRBJ2-5; V gene: TRBV7-9; CDR3 protein: CASSLGTAQETQYF; CDR3 DNA: TGTGCCAGCAGCCTAGGGACAGCACAAGAGACCCAGTACTTC
clone size: few; D gene: .; J gene: TRBJ1-2; V gene: TRBV19; CDR3 protein: CASRQTTNYGYTF; CDR3 DNA: TGTGCCAGTCGACAGACAACTAACTATGGCTACACCTTC
clone size: .; D gene: TRBD2; J gene: TRBJ2-3; V gene: TRBV6-2/TRBV6-3; CDR3 protein: CASSWGRETTQYF; CDR3 DNA: TGTGCCAGCAGTTGGGGGAGGGAGACTACGCAGTATTTT
clone size: .; D gene: .; J gene: TRBJ2-5; V gene: TRBV15; CDR3 protein: CATSRAGGETQYF; CDR3 DNA: TGTGCCACCAGCAGAGCCGGGGGAGAGACCCAGTACTTC
clone size: .; D gene: .; J gene: TRBJ1-1; V gene: TRBV7-9; CDR3 protein: CASRTGATEAFF; CDR3 DNA: TGTGCCAGCAGGACAGGAGCCACTGAAGCTTTCTTT
clone size: .; D gene: TRBD1; J gene: TRBJ1-6; V gene: TRBV6-6; CDR3 protein: CAGWTGRGKPLHF; CDR3 DNA: TGTGCCGGGTGGACAGGCCGGGGAAAACCCCTCCACTTT
clone size: .; D gene: .; J gene: TRBJ2-5; V gene: TRBV5-4; CDR3 protein: CASSLVGRGSGETQYF; CDR3 DNA: TGTGCCAGCAGCTTGGTAGGTCGGGGGTCAGGAGAGACCCAGTACTTC
clone size: .; D gene: .; J gene: TRBJ2-1; V gene: TRBV19; CDR3 protein: CASTHSLYNEQFF; CDR3 DNA: TGTGCCAGTACGCACAGCCTTTACAATGAGCAGTTCTTC
clone size: once; D gene: .; J gene: TRBJ2-7; V gene: TRBV5-1; CDR3 protein: CASSRSYEQYF; CDR3 DNA: TGCGCCAGCAGCCGGTCCTACGAGCAGTACTTC
clone size: .; D gene: TRBD1; J gene: TRBJ1-4; V gene: TRBV2; CDR3 protein: CASSLDRGSTNEKLFF; CDR3 DNA: TGTGCCAGCAGCTTGGACAGGGGGTCCACTAATGAAAAACTGTTTTTT
clone size: .; D gene: .; J gene: TRBJ1-1; V gene: TRBV10-3; CDR3 protein: CAISGAGTEAFF; CDR3 DNA: TGTGCCATCAGTGGGGCAGGCACTGAAGCTTTCTTT
clone size: .; D gene: .; J gene: TRBJ1-2; V gene: TRBV5-6; CDR3 protein: CASSLALGGSYGYTF; CDR3 DNA: TGTGCCAGCAGCTTGGCCTTGGGGGGGTCCTATGGCTACACCTTC
clone size: .; D gene: .; J gene: TRBJ1-5; V gene: TRBV6-1; CDR3 protein: CASSDGLGNQPQHF; CDR3 DNA: TGTGCCAGCAGTGATGGGCTTGGCAATCAGCCCCAGCATTTT
clone size: .; D gene: TRBD1; J gene: TRBJ2-7; V gene: TRBV4-1; CDR3 protein: CASSRDRDYEQYF; CDR3 DNA: TGCGCCAGCAGCCGGGACAGGGACTACGAGCAGTACTTC